This T cell receptor beta chain emerged from a study of T-cell reconstitution after alpha-beta-depleted transplantation in children. Unique molecular identifiers tagged the TCRbeta library. From the PCR reads, TCRdb called clonotypes with MiXCR, one entry per CDR3 protein. This table holds about 340,000 distinct CDR3 sequences, less than 15% found once. Trimming took off 6 bases at V and 4 bases at J, with 13 bases between the two ends. This CDR3 region has 13 residues. Germline CDR1 reads DFQATT; CDR2 reads SNEGSKA (reference sequence). This sequence was found in a human donor who donated a stem cell graft to a child with Fanconi anemia. This chain uses TRBV20-1 with TRBJ1-5; unclear D gene. Here the sequenced sample was PBMCs, taken from the stem cell graft. The DNA of the CDR3 is TGCAGTGCCGCCGGGTCGGCAAATCAGCCCCAGCATTTT. Its translation is CSAAGSANQPQHF.